The clone carrying this T cell receptor (beta chain) has only a few counts. The antigen is not known. The data belong to a study of T cells after yellow fever vaccination. Study findings and constraints: Contamination by abundant bulk-population clonotypes could be present in FACS-sorted repertoires.

CDR3 size: 12 residues. Per germline, CDR1 LNHDA and CDR2 SQIVND (reference sequence). Trimming shortened V by 9 bases and J by 8 bases, and 14 bases separated the two germline ends. TCRdb re-called the 5' RACE reads with MiXCR, one entry per CDR3 protein. The data hold hundreds of thousands of distinct CDR3 sequences, with roughly an eighth observed a single time. The TCR comes from a man aged 30 to 39 who received the YFV17D yellow fever vaccine. The rearrangement joins TRBV19 to TRBJ1-5; possibly TRBD1 for D (6 bases). Sample: PBMCs, taken on the day of the yellow fever booster vaccination. This chain's CDR3 is CASNRVGEPQHF. CDR3 sequence (DNA): TGTGCCAGCAACAGGGTCGGGGAGCCCCAGCATTTT.